These 19 T cell receptor beta chains came from one sample sequenced in a study of blood T cells in healthy people across ages. The second PCR ran about 6 to 11 cycles with a sample-barcoded 5' primer and J-beta primers. TCRdb re-analysed the 5' RACE reads in MiXCR, keeping a single row per CDR3 protein. Among hundreds of thousands of distinct CDR3 sequences listed, roughly 41% were seen once. Sequenced input: blood. These receptors all stem from an elderly man in good health.

A remark on this clonotype: Germline and junction disagree at one end, which may indicate a read error. This chain links TRBV15 with TRBJ2-3; 14 bases line up with TRBD2. CDR3 length: 17 amino acids. In germline, CDR1 is LNHNV, CDR2 YYDKDF (reference sequence). Here the CDR3 DNA reads TGTGCCACCAGCAGAGAAGGGACTAGCGGGAGCACAGATACGCGGTATTTT. Translating it yields CATSREGTSGSTDTRYF.

The sample holds many counts of this clonotype. This clone may be a read error of a much larger clone one base away. This chain connects TRBV7-9 to TRBJ2-5, with D possibly TRBD1 on 6 matching bases. The V end lost 5 bases, the J end lost 4 bases, and 14 bases lay between the germline ends. Germline V gene data show CDR1 as SEHNR and CDR2 as FQNEAQ (reference sequence). This CDR3 is 14 amino acids long. Here the CDR3 reads CASSIRGTGETQYF. As DNA, the CDR3 is TGTGCCAGCAGCATAAGGGGGACGGGAGAGACCCAGTACTTC.

This chain joins TRBV4-2 and TRBJ2-7; TRBD2 is a possible D gene (5 bases). Trimming removed 3 bases at V and 2 bases at J, with 11 bases between. This CDR3 is built from 14 residues. Germline V gene sequence: CDR1 LGHNA, CDR2 YNFKEQ. The DNA for the CDR3 is TGTGCCAGCAGCCAGGCGGGCACTACCTACGAGCAGTACTTC. Its protein product is CASSQAGTTYEQYF.

This clonotype showed up just a few times. The chain links TRBV28 to TRBJ1-5; 7 bases match TRBD1. Trimming at V came to 4 bases and at J to 4 bases, leaving 10 bases not matched to a gene. The CDR3 totals 16 residues. CDR1 MDHEN and CDR2 SYDVKM come from the germline V gene. The CDR3 loop reads CASSSVDRDPNQPQHF. DNA of the CDR3: TGTGCCAGCAGTTCCGTAGACAGGGATCCAAATCAGCCCCAGCATTTT.

The chain uses TRBV9 and TRBJ2-3; 11 bases line up with TRBD2. This CDR3 is 15 amino acids long. The junction had 3 bases not matched to a gene; V was cut back by 4 bases and J by 2 bases. CDR1 and CDR2 (germline): SGDLS, YYNGEE. This CDR3 is CASSTTSGNTDTQYF. Written as DNA, the CDR3 is TGTGCCAGCAGCACGACTAGCGGGAACACAGATACGCAGTATTTT.

The chain uses TRBV11-2 and TRBJ2-1, with TRBD1 matching over 9 bases. Germline values: CDR1 SGHAT, CDR2 FQNNGV. The V gene end was trimmed by 6 bases and the J gene end by 10 bases; junction bases not matched to a gene: 13. This CDR3 is 15 amino acids long. The CDR3 sequence is CASSLPGQGSLEQFF. The CDR3, as DNA: TGTGCCAGCAGTCTCCCGGGACAGGGATCTTTGGAGCAGTTCTTC.

This clonotype was detected a few times. The rearrangement uses TRBV6-1 and TRBJ1-2, with D maybe TRBD1 (5 bases). CDR1 is MNHNS, CDR2 SASEGT, per germline. This CDR3 is 13 amino acids long. Trimming took 3 bases from V and 5 from J, leaving 10 bases between them. This chain's CDR3 is CASSEGGPYGYTF. The CDR3 DNA reads as TGTGCCAGCAGTGAGGGGGGACCTTATGGCTACACCTTC.

The chain links TRBV5-6 to TRBJ1-2, with D unclear. Per germline, CDR1 SGHDT and CDR2 YYEEEE. The CDR3 is 13 residues long. Trimming shortened V by 0 bases and J by 3 bases, and 6 bases separated the two germline ends. CDR3 bases: TGTGCCAGCAGCTTGGGATCCTACTATGGCTACACCTTC. Its protein is CASSLGSYYGYTF.

This chain links TRBV27 with TRBJ2-1; 8 nucleotides align to TRBD2. The CDR3 totals 16 residues. Germline-derived CDR1 and CDR2 are MNHEY and SMNVEV (reference sequence). V shed 8 bases, J shed 6 bases, and the junction held 15 bases outside the gene matches. The CDR3 nucleotides are TGTGCCAGCTGGCCAGCGATGGCGGGAGGTGGCAATGAGCAGTTCTTC. Translated: CASWPAMAGGGNEQFF.

V gene TRBV6-4 combines with J gene TRBJ1-5, with TRBD1 as a possible D gene (5 bases). Germline lookup yields CDR1 MRHNA and CDR2 SNTAGT. V was cut by 6 bases and J by 4 bases, with 16 bases left in between. The CDR3 totals 15 residues. The CDR3 protein is CASSSLPGHNQPQHF. The DNA for the CDR3 is TGTGCCAGCAGCTCCCTCCCAGGGCATAATCAGCCCCAGCATTTT.

This clonotype has more than one count but fewer than ten. This chain connects TRBV6-6 to TRBJ1-6; TRBD1 matches at 7 bases. Germline V CDR1 and CDR2: MNHNY, SVGAGI (reference sequence). This CDR3 comprises 14 residues. V shed 4 bases, J shed 11 bases, and the junction held 8 bases outside the gene matches. The CDR3 DNA sequence: TGTGCCAGCAGTTTAGCGCAGGGGGTTACACCCCTCCACTTT. It codes for CASSLAQGVTPLHF.

In its sample, this clonotype was seen many times. The CDR3 nucleotides read TGTGCCAGCACCTCGCAGGGACTACAAGAGACCCAGTACTTC. Its protein product is CASTSQGLQETQYF. The rearrangement joins TRBV2 to TRBJ2-5, with 7 bases identical to TRBD2. This CDR3 contains 14 residues. Unmatched junction bases numbered 7, after V lost 7 bases and J lost 2 bases. CDR1 and CDR2 from the germline V gene are SNHLY and FYNNEI.

This clonotype was recorded a few times. The chain combines TRBV30 with TRBJ2-7, with D perhaps matching TRBD2 (5 bases). The germline CDR1 and CDR2 sequences are GTSNPN and SVGIG (reference sequence). The CDR3 has 14 amino acids. V lost 4 bases and J lost 0, with 13 bases in between. The CDR3 is CAWNPRGSSYEQYF. CDR3 DNA: TGTGCCTGGAACCCCCGGGGTTCCTCCTACGAGCAGTACTTC. Drawing the rest from reference TRBV30 and TRBJ2-7, the complete variable domain is SQTIHQWPATLVQPVGSPLSLECTVEGTSNPNLYWYRQAAGRGLQLLFYSVGIGQISSEVPQNLSASRPQDRQFILSSKKLLLSDSGFYLCAWNPRGSSYEQYFGPGTRLTVT.

Many counts were recorded for this clonotype. The chain employs TRBV12-3 or TRBV12-4 and TRBJ2-2, with D maybe TRBD2 (6 bases). V lost 1 base, J lost 4 bases, and 10 bases lay in between. The CDR3 loop spans 15 amino acids. CDR3 sequence: CASSLVGDFTGELFF. The CDR3 nucleotides read TGTGCCAGCAGTTTAGTAGGGGACTTCACCGGGGAGCTGTTTTTT.

This clonotype occurred a few times. V gene TRBV12-3 or TRBV12-4 combines with J gene TRBJ1-2; D gene uncertain. The ends were cut back, 7 bases at V and 4 bases at J, with 13 bases in the middle. The CDR3 is 13 residues long. This chain's CDR3 is CASTLSRIYGYTF. The DNA for the CDR3 is TGTGCCAGCACTCTAAGCCGGATCTATGGCTACACCTTC.

CDR3 amino acids: CASSQDRGGHYEQYF. The CDR3 DNA is TGTGCCAGCAGCCAAGATCGTGGGGGGCACTACGAGCAGTACTTC. The chain recombines TRBV4-2 with TRBJ2-7; D may correspond to TRBD1 or TRBD2 (6 bases each). This CDR3 comprises 15 residues. V lost 0 bases and J 3 bases, leaving 12 bases between the germline ends. Germline loops: CDR1 LGHNA, CDR2 YNFKEQ.

The chain links TRBV7-9 to TRBJ2-1; a weak D match, TRBD1 (6 bases). V was clipped by 5 bases and J by 6 bases, with 20 bases between them. Germline lookup yields CDR1 SEHNR and CDR2 FQNEAQ (reference sequence). The CDR3 totals 16 residues. Written as DNA, the CDR3 is TGTGCCAGCAGCCAACAGGGACCGAGGAGAGCCAATGAGCAGTTCTTC. Protein sequence: CASSQQGPRRANEQFF.

Points on this clonotype: A single base separates this from a much larger clone, so it may be a read error. The chain joins TRBV5-1 to TRBJ2-5; D possibly corresponds to TRBD1 (5 bases). The V gene lost 2 bases and the J gene lost 11 bases, with 19 bases spanning the gap. Germline CDR1 is SGHRS and CDR2 is YFSETQ. The CDR3 loop spans 14 amino acids. CDR3 region: CASSFVSQGNEQYF. CDR3 DNA sequence: TGCGCCAGCAGCTTCGTGTCCCAGGGAAATGAGCAGTACTTC.

Concerning this clonotype itself: A much larger clone is a single base away; this may be a read error. The V gene is TRBV11-2, the J gene TRBJ1-1, with D possibly matching TRBD1 (5 bases). CDR1 is SGHAT, CDR2 FQNNGV, per germline. V was cut by 4 bases and J by 3 bases, with 15 bases left in between. The CDR3 is 15 amino acids. The CDR3 protein is CASSYEYGGYTEAFF. Written as DNA, the CDR3 is TGTGCCAGCAGCTACGAGTACGGGGGTTACACTGAAGCTTTCTTT.